Listed here are 14 T cell receptor beta chains from one sample, sequenced in a study of CD8 T cells in ankylosing spondylitis. Regarding the study as a whole: Blood from ankylosing spondylitis patients appeared to carry a characteristic eight-variant TCR beta motif.

TCRdb fed the 5' RACE reads into MiXCR, producing one record per CDR3 protein. Of 500,000 to 650,000 distinct CDR3 sequences in the sample, about 5.7% are singletons; the top ten hold 3% to 4%. Antigen specificity for these receptors is unknown. Material: blood, either unsorted or a sorted T cell fraction (not recorded which). Receptor source: a male donor with ankylosing spondylitis.

This clonotype was seen many times. The chain carries TRBV20-1 and TRBJ1-4, with D tentatively TRBD1 (6 bases). The V gene lost 6 bases and the J gene lost 7 bases, with 12 bases spanning the gap. This CDR3 is built from 12 residues. Germline lookup yields CDR1 DFQATT and CDR2 SNEGSKA (reference sequence). The DNA for the CDR3 is TGCAGTGCGCCGAGGGGGGGTGAAAAACTGTTTTTT. This encodes CSAPRGGEKLFF.

This clonotype occurred many times. This chain links TRBV5-5 with TRBJ1-2; the D is unclear. Trimming pared 4 bases from V and 8 bases from J, leaving 21 bases between. The CDR3 totals 15 residues. Germline lookup yields CDR1 SGHKS and CDR2 YYEKEE (reference sequence). The DNA of the CDR3 is TGTGCCAGCAGCCTAACCGCGCCGCGAGCCGGCGGCTACACCTTC. Protein sequence: CASSLTAPRAGGYTF.

This clonotype has a handful of counts. This chain uses TRBV20-1 with TRBJ2-1; 10 bases agree with TRBD2. The CDR3 is 13 residues long. Germline assignment: CDR1 DFQATT and CDR2 SNEGSKA (reference sequence). V shed 5 bases and J 5 bases; nucleotides not matched to a gene: 3. This chain's CDR3 is CSAPGLANNEQFF. DNA of the CDR3: TGCAGTGCTCCGGGACTAGCGAACAATGAGCAGTTCTTC.

Many counts were recorded for this clonotype. V is TRBV15 and J is TRBJ1-1; tentative D call: TRBD1 (5 bases). This CDR3 is built from 16 residues. Trimming cost V 6 bases and J 4 bases, with 21 bases left between them. CDR1 is LNHNV, CDR2 YYDKDF, per germline (reference sequence). Here the CDR3 reads CATSIQGGVASTEAFF. CDR3 in DNA: TGTGCCACCAGTATTCAGGGAGGGGTCGCGAGCACTGAAGCTTTCTTT.

The sample holds many counts of this clonotype. The chain couples TRBV29-1 to TRBJ2-1; 7 positions match TRBD2. CDR3 length: 17 amino acids. Germline CDR1 SQVTM, CDR2 ANQGSEA. The junction had 13 bases not matched to a gene; V was cut back by 5 bases and J by 0 bases. The chain's CDR3 is CSVIGEGLAASYNEQFF. Here the CDR3 DNA reads TGCAGCGTTATAGGGGAAGGCCTAGCGGCCTCCTACAATGAGCAGTTCTTC.

This clonotype was picked up many times. The chain has TRBV28 and TRBJ2-5; D ambiguous. Trimming cost V 6 bases and J 3 bases, with 8 bases left between them. CDR1 is MDHEN and CDR2 is SYDVKM in the germline V gene. The CDR3 loop spans 12 amino acids. In nucleotides, the CDR3 is TGTGCCAGCAGGGATAGTGAAGAGACCCAGTACTTC. Residues: CASRDSEETQYF. Full variable domain (missing parts from reference TRBV28 and TRBJ2-5): DVKVTQSSRYLVKRTGEKVFLECVQDMDHENMFWYRQDPGLGLRLIYFSYDVKMKEKGDIPEGYSVSREKKERFSLILESASTNQTSMYLCASRDSEETQYFGPGTRLLVL.

This clonotype occurred many times. The gene calls are TRBV9 and TRBJ1-5; D gene uncertain. V was cut by 1 base and J by 6 bases, with 8 bases left in between. Germline values: CDR1 SGDLS, CDR2 YYNGEE. The CDR3 sequence is 13 residues long. This CDR3 reads CASSVTGSQPQHF. DNA for the CDR3: TGTGCCAGCAGCGTAACTGGGTCTCAGCCCCAGCATTTT.

Ten or more counts support this clonotype. The chain is built from TRBV12-3 or TRBV12-4 and TRBJ2-1; TRBD2 might be the D (5 bases). Deletions cut 10 bases from V and 14 bases from J, with 18 bases between. There are 11 residues in the CDR3. In DNA, the CDR3 is TGTGCCATATCCACGGGGTACCCCAAGTTCTTC. This gives the protein CAISTGYPKFF.

This clonotype was seen many times. The CDR3 is CASSGGALRTEAFF. The CDR3, as DNA: TGTGCCAGCAGCGGCGGGGCTCTACGAACTGAAGCTTTCTTT. The V gene is TRBV9, the J gene TRBJ1-1; tentative D call: TRBD1 (5 bases). The CDR3 has 14 residues. V was clipped by 3 bases and J by 5 bases, with 14 bases between them. The germline V gene encodes CDR1 SGDLS and CDR2 YYNGEE.

This clonotype has ten or more counts. This rearrangement joins TRBV5-8 to TRBJ2-2; D uncertain. Trimming removed 0 bases from V and 4 bases from J, with 16 bases in between. Looked up from germline, CDR1 is SGHTS and CDR2 is YDEGEE. The CDR3 length is 17 residues. The CDR3 sequence: CASSLAHTIGSTGELFF. CDR3 nucleotides: TGTGCCAGCAGCTTGGCCCATACGATCGGGTCCACCGGGGAGCTGTTTTTT.

This rearrangement joins TRBV4-2 to TRBJ1-2, with D hard to call. Germline lookup yields CDR1 LGHNA and CDR2 YNFKEQ. The CDR3 has 12 amino acids. The ends were cut back, 1 base at V and 13 bases at J, with 13 bases in the middle. The CDR3 region has the DNA TGTGCCAGCAGCCAAGTGTGGTCATCAACCACCTTC. Translating it yields CASSQVWSSTTF.

This clonotype has ten or more counts. The chain couples TRBV12-3 or TRBV12-4 to TRBJ2-7; 13 positions agree with TRBD2. V gave up 5 bases and J gave up 0 bases; unmatched junction bases: 4. The CDR3 consists of 16 residues. CDR3 in amino acids: CASSRLAGGSSYEQYF. The CDR3 DNA follows: TGTGCCAGCAGTCGACTAGCGGGAGGAAGCTCCTACGAGCAGTACTTC.

Ten or more counts support this clonotype. V gene TRBV20-1 combines with J gene TRBJ1-1; 10 bases agree with TRBD1. The CDR3 length is 16 residues. V shed 0 bases and J 1 base; nucleotides not matched to a gene: 5. CDR1 DFQATT and CDR2 SNEGSKA come from the germline V gene (reference sequence). The CDR3, as DNA: TGCAGTGCTAGAGACGGGACAGGGGATGGGAACACTGAAGCTTTCTTT. Residues: CSARDGTGDGNTEAFF.

In its sample, this clonotype was seen many times. The rearrangement links TRBV2 to TRBJ1-4, with D uncertain. CDR1 is SNHLY and CDR2 is FYNNEI in the germline V gene. This CDR3 is 15 amino acids long. Trimming took 4 bases from V and 6 from J, leaving 15 bases between them. DNA for the CDR3: TGTGCCAGCAGTGTAATGGCAGGTTTGGATGAAAAACTGTTTTTT. Residues: CASSVMAGLDEKLFF.